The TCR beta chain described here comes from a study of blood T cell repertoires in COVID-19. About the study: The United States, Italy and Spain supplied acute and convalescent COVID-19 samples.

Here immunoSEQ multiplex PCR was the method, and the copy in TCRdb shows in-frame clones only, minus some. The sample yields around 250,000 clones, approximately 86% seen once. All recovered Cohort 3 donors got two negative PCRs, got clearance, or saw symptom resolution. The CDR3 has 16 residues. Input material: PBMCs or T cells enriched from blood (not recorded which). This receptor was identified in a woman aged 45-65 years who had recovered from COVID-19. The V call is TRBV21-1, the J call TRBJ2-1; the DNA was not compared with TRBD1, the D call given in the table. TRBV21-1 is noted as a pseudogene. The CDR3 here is CASSKATQGGYNEQFF. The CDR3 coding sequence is TGTGCCAGCAGCAAAGCGACCCAGGGCGGTTACAATGAGCAGTTCTTC.